These 29 T cell receptor beta chains share one sample of origin, sequenced in a study of blood T cell repertoires in COVID-19. Only in-frame clones appear in the TCRdb table, and some are missing; sequencing was by immunoSEQ multiplex PCR. The profile shows around 260,000 clones, roughly 85% of them singletons. Sequencing was performed on PBMCs or T cells enriched from blood (not recorded which). Receptors were obtained from a woman in her twenties or thirties who had recovered from COVID-19.

The CDR3 protein is CASSPRGPETQYF. In DNA form, the CDR3 reads TGTGCCAGCAGCCCCAGGGGACCCGAGACCCAGTACTTC. V usage is TRBV5-4 and J usage is TRBJ2-5; D might be TRBD1 (6 bases). The V end was cut by 4 bases, the J end by 5 bases, with 12 bases between. CDR1 is SGHNT and CDR2 is YYREEE in the germline V gene (reference sequence). The length of the CDR3 is 13 residues.

V and J are TRBV28 and TRBJ1-5, with D possibly TRBD1 on 5 matching bases. The V gene's germline CDR1 is MDHEN and CDR2 SYDVKM. The CDR3 spans 14 residues. The V gene lost 6 bases and the J gene lost 1 base, with 10 bases spanning the gap. Written as DNA, the CDR3 is TGTGCCAGCAGCCGCCCAGGGAGCAATCAGCCCCAGCATTTT. This codes for CASSRPGSNQPQHF.

V and J are TRBV10-3 and TRBJ2-7, with 9 bases matching TRBD2. This CDR3 comprises 17 residues. Germline values: CDR1 ENHRY, CDR2 SYGVKD. Trimming at V came to 0 bases and at J to 1 base, leaving 7 bases not matched to a gene. The CDR3 DNA reads as TGTGCCATCAGTGAGTCACGTCCGGGACTAGCTTCCTACGAGCAGTACTTC. This translates into CAISESRPGLASYEQYF.

This rearrangement joins TRBV28 to TRBJ1-4; TRBD1 agrees at 8 bases. CDR3 length: 15 amino acids. Per the germline V gene, CDR1 is MDHEN and CDR2 is SYDVKM. The V segment lost 3 bases and the J segment 8 bases; nucleotides outside the gene matches: 8. The CDR3 reads CASSLTEGQVEKLFF. CDR3 in DNA: TGTGCCAGCAGTTTGACCGAGGGACAGGTCGAAAAACTGTTTTTT.

The chain links TRBV7-9 to TRBJ2-1, with a tentative D call TRBD2 (7 bases). The germline V gene encodes CDR1 SEHNR and CDR2 FQNEAQ (reference sequence). The V end was cut by 1 base, the J end by 10 bases, with 14 bases between. The CDR3 has 14 residues. The CDR3 spells CASSLEGRGYEQFF. CDR3 coding DNA: TGTGCCAGCAGCTTAGAGGGGAGGGGGTACGAGCAGTTCTTC.

Comments on this clone: In the same sample, other DNA sequences code for this CDR3. The chain couples TRBV6-5 to TRBJ1-1; possible D gene TRBD1, 6 bases. This CDR3 comprises 13 residues. In germline, CDR1 is MNHEY, CDR2 SVGAGI. V lost 5 bases and J 1 base, leaving 8 bases between the germline ends. The CDR3 is CASSLTGNTEAFF. In DNA, the CDR3 is TGTGCCAGCAGTCTGACAGGGAACACTGAAGCTTTCTTT.

This sequence joins TRBV3-1 (or the pseudogene TRBV3-2) and TRBJ2-2, with 7 positions matching TRBD2. Germline V gene data show CDR1 as LGHDT and CDR2 as YNNKEL (reference sequence). This CDR3 has 15 amino acids. Germline trimming cut 3 bases from V and 6 bases from J; bases unmatched to any gene: 7. DNA of the CDR3: TGTGCCAGCAGCCAGAAACGGGGAGGGGCCGGGGAGCTGTTTTTT. It translates to CASSQKRGGAGELFF.

This sequence joins TRBV6-5 and TRBJ1-5, with D maybe TRBD1 (5 bases). V lost 5 bases to trimming and J lost 8 bases, with 13 bases between them. Germline CDR1 MNHEY, CDR2 SVGAGI. The CDR3 is 13 amino acids. The CDR3 region has the DNA TGTGCCAGCAGTCATACAGGTGGTAAGCCCCAGCATTTT. It codes for CASSHTGGKPQHF.

The chain employs TRBV29-1 and TRBJ1-2; 11 nucleotides line up with TRBD1. V shed 7 bases and J 4 bases; nucleotides not matched to a gene: 8. Germline V gives CDR1 SQVTM, CDR2 ANQGSEA. The CDR3 is 14 residues long. The CDR3 spells CSDHPGTGGYGYTF. The CDR3 nucleotides are TGCAGCGACCATCCCGGGACAGGGGGCTATGGCTACACCTTC.

The rearrangement uses TRBV6-5 and TRBJ1-5, with a tentative D call TRBD1 (5 bases). Germline V gene data show CDR1 as MNHEY and CDR2 as SVGAGI. Trimming removed 6 bases from V and 4 bases from J, with 16 bases in between. This CDR3 has 15 amino acids. CDR3 sequence: CASSDLSQGNQPQHF. The CDR3 region has the DNA TGTGCCAGCAGCGATCTTTCTCAGGGTAATCAGCCCCAGCATTTT.

The chain has TRBV6-4 and TRBJ1-5, with D tentatively TRBD1 (5 bases). CDR3 length equals 14 residues. CDR1 is MRHNA, CDR2 SNTAGT, per germline. The V gene lost 8 bases and the J gene lost 4 bases, with 15 bases spanning the gap. The CDR3 region is CASDSGHRNQPQHF. The DNA of the CDR3 is TGTGCCAGCGACTCCGGACACCGAAATCAGCCCCAGCATTTT.

The V gene is TRBV9, the J gene TRBJ1-3; 7 bases map to TRBD1. CDR1 is SGDLS, CDR2 YYNGEE, per germline. V was pared by 7 bases and J by 0 bases, with 7 bases of the junction left unmatched. This CDR3 is 15 amino acids long. The CDR3 coding sequence is TGTGCCAGCGATCCGGGACAGCGCTCTGGAAACACCATATATTTT. It is translated as CASDPGQRSGNTIYF.

V usage is TRBV29-1 and J usage is TRBJ2-1; 8 bases align to TRBD1. This CDR3 is 11 amino acids long. Trimming at V came to 6 bases and at J to 8 bases, leaving 3 bases not matched to a gene. The germline CDR1 and CDR2 sequences are SQVTM and ANQGSEA. The CDR3 DNA reads as TGCAGCGTACTGACAGGGGATGAGCAGTTCTTC. This sequence encodes CSVLTGDEQFF.

V usage is TRBV21-1 and J usage is TRBJ2-1; whether TRBD2, the table's D call, matches the DNA was not checked. TRBV21-1 is given as a pseudogene. CDR3 length: 22 amino acids. CDR3 loop: CASSPRGQFRTGTSGSNNEQFF. CDR3 sequence (DNA): TGTGCCAGCAGCCCAAGGGGGCAGTTCCGTACCGGGACTAGCGGGAGCAACAATGAGCAGTTCTTC.

V and J are TRBV18 and TRBJ1-1; maybe TRBD1 (5 bases). CDR3 length equals 13 residues. V was cut by 6 bases and J by 7 bases, with 15 bases left in between. Per the germline V gene, CDR1 is KGHSH and CDR2 is LQKENI. The CDR3 DNA follows: TGTGCCAGCTCCCAACAGGAATACTTTGAAGCTTTCTTT. Translating it yields CASSQQEYFEAFF.

The chain recombines TRBV9 with TRBJ1-4; TRBD1 might be the D (6 bases). With 4 bases removed from V and 6 bases from J, the gap between germline ends came to 16 bases. CDR1 is SGDLS and CDR2 is YYNGEE in the germline V gene. This CDR3 comprises 15 residues. The CDR3 DNA is TGTGCCAGCAGCCCATCGGACAGATCATATGAAAAACTGTTTTTT. Protein: CASSPSDRSYEKLFF.

CDR3 nucleotides: TGTGCCAGCGAGGGTGGCAAACTTGAAGCTTTCTTT. It codes for CASEGGKLEAFF. This rearrangement joins TRBV7-9 to TRBJ1-1; no clear D. Trimming stripped 8 bases from V and 7 bases from J, with 14 bases between. The germline V gene has CDR1 SEHNR and CDR2 FQNEAQ (reference sequence). This CDR3 is built from 12 residues.

The genes are TRBV29-1 and TRBJ1-3; the D gene is possibly TRBD1 (6 bases). Per germline, CDR1 SQVTM and CDR2 ANQGSEA. The CDR3 covers 14 residues. V was shortened by 6 bases and J by 0 bases, with 12 bases between the two germline ends. Here the CDR3 reads CSVTGTLSGNTIYF. In nucleotides, the CDR3 is TGCAGCGTGACAGGTACTCTCTCTGGAAACACCATATATTTT.

This clone was found once. The chain joins TRBV3-1 (or the pseudogene TRBV3-2) to TRBJ1-4, with TRBD1 matching 8 bases. CDR1 is LGHDT, CDR2 YNNKEL, per germline (reference sequence). Trimming took 1 base from V and 10 from J; bases not matched to a gene: 11. This CDR3 has 16 residues. The CDR3 sequence is CASSQVLARGQGKLFF. The CDR3 bases are TGTGCCAGCAGCCAAGTGTTGGCCAGGGGGCAGGGAAAACTGTTTTTT.

CDR3 coding DNA: TGTGCCAGCAGCTTAATGTCGCGGGGGTCCACTGAAGCTTTCTTT. The encoded protein is CASSLMSRGSTEAFF. V usage is TRBV7-2 and J usage is TRBJ1-1; D may be TRBD1 (5 bases). This CDR3 has 15 amino acids. V lost 2 bases and J lost 4, with 14 bases in between. Germline CDR1 and CDR2: SGHTA and FQGNSA.

The chain recombines TRBV24-1 with TRBJ2-2; D is possibly TRBD2 (6 bases). V shed 1 base and J shed 4 bases, with 12 bases lying between them. This CDR3 comprises 16 residues. Germline V CDR1 and CDR2: KGHDR, SFDVKD. The CDR3 nucleotides read TGTGCCACCAGTGATTTAGGCGGGGCTCGCACCGGGGAGCTGTTTTTT. Its translation is CATSDLGGARTGELFF.

This clone was seen a handful of times. This sequence joins TRBV7-8 and TRBJ1-6, with a tentative D call TRBD1 (5 bases). CDR3 length: 14 residues. V lost 4 bases, J lost 7 bases, and 11 bases lay in between. Germline lookup yields CDR1 SGHVS and CDR2 FQNEAQ. The DNA of the CDR3 is TGTGCCAGCAGCTATAGGGGAGGGAATTCACCCCTCCACTTT. Translated: CASSYRGGNSPLHF.

The gene calls are TRBV2 and TRBJ1-4; 7 bases line up with TRBD1. Trimming at V came to 6 bases and at J to 3 bases, leaving 7 bases not matched to a gene. In germline, CDR1 is SNHLY, CDR2 FYNNEI. CDR3 length: 15 residues. CDR3 sequence: CASSSRQGSNEKLFF. CDR3 coding DNA: TGTGCCAGCAGCTCAAGACAGGGCTCTAATGAAAAACTGTTTTTT.

Of note for this clone: Other DNA sequences of this sample code for an identical CDR3. The chain joins TRBV29-1 to TRBJ1-1; a possible D gene is TRBD1 (6 bases). Germline lookup yields CDR1 SQVTM and CDR2 ANQGSEA. Trimming stripped 6 bases from V and 0 bases from J, with 8 bases between. The CDR3 is made up of 12 amino acids. The chain's CDR3 is CSVGQMNTEAFF. For the CDR3, the DNA is TGCAGCGTAGGACAGATGAACACTGAAGCTTTCTTT.

The gene calls are TRBV10-3 and TRBJ1-4; no definite D call. This CDR3 comprises 15 residues. Deletions cut 1 base from V and 5 bases from J, with 11 bases between. Per the germline V gene, CDR1 is ENHRY and CDR2 is SYGVKD. The CDR3 protein is CAISELLQENEKLFF. The CDR3 DNA reads as TGTGCCATCAGTGAGTTACTACAAGAGAATGAAAAACTGTTTTTT.

The chain combines TRBV3-1 (or the pseudogene TRBV3-2) with TRBJ1-1; D unresolved. Trimming removed 0 bases from V and 7 bases from J, with 18 bases in between. The germline V gene has CDR1 LGHDT and CDR2 YNNKEL (reference sequence). CDR3 size: 16 residues. The chain's CDR3 is CASSQDFNRGDNEAFF. CDR3 sequence (DNA): TGTGCCAGCAGCCAAGATTTTAACCGTGGAGATAATGAAGCTTTCTTT.

The chain carries TRBV10-3 and TRBJ2-3, with 12 bases lining up with TRBD2. Germline trimming cut 8 bases from V and 1 base from J; bases unmatched to any gene: 1. The CDR3 has 14 amino acids. The germline V gene has CDR1 ENHRY and CDR2 SYGVKD. CDR3 nucleotide sequence: TGTGCCATCCGACTAGCGGGGGGCACAGATACGCAGTATTTT. It codes for CAIRLAGGTDTQYF.

The chain is built from TRBV27 and TRBJ2-7; D remains unclear. Germline values: CDR1 MNHEY, CDR2 SMNVEV (reference sequence). This CDR3 spans 14 amino acids. Between the trimmed V and J ends, which lost 3 bases and 0 bases, there was a span of 9 bases. The CDR3 DNA follows: TGTGCCAGCAGTTTGTACAGTAACTCCTACGAGCAGTACTTC. Translated: CASSLYSNSYEQYF.

The chain links TRBV19 to TRBJ1-4; the match to TRBD1 covers 8 bases. Germline lookup yields CDR1 LNHDA and CDR2 SQIVND (reference sequence). The junction had 8 bases not matched to a gene; V was cut back by 8 bases and J by 3 bases. This CDR3 region has 15 residues. CDR3 sequence reads: CASGKTGGPNEKLFF. The CDR3 bases are TGTGCCAGTGGCAAAACAGGGGGACCTAATGAAAAACTGTTTTTT.